The 25 T cell receptor beta chains below all came from one sample that was sequenced in a study of long-term antiretroviral therapy in people with HIV. Running of the v3.0 immunoSEQ assay took place at survey level. Method: immunoSEQ multiplex PCR; TCRdb's copy keeps in-frame clones and lacks some. This sample yields some 22,000 clones, of which approximately 79% are seen a single time; almost 9.5% belongs to the top ten. The sample here was unsorted PBMCs, taken 4.1 years after starting antiretroviral therapy. The source of these receptors is a woman aged 40 to 55 with HIV.

CDR3 amino acids: CASSFPGAGEYYGYTF. As DNA, the CDR3 is TGTGCCAGCAGTTTTCCCGGAGCCGGGGAATACTATGGCTACACCTTC. The genes are TRBV6-5 and TRBJ1-2; D is unresolved. CDR1 is MNHEY and CDR2 is SVGAGI in the germline V gene. CDR3 length equals 16 residues. Trimming took 4 bases from V and 3 from J, leaving 18 bases between them.

This clone was detected only once. The chain is built from TRBV15 and TRBJ2-1; a possible D gene is TRBD1 (5 bases). CDR1 is LNHNV, CDR2 YYDKDF, per germline (reference sequence). This CDR3 has 14 residues. The V and J ends lost 4 bases and 8 bases respectively, with 15 bases between them. CDR3 residues: CATSNGIARDEQFF. CDR3 coding DNA: TGTGCCACCAGCAATGGGATCGCCAGGGATGAGCAGTTCTTC.

The chain joins TRBV6-4 to TRBJ2-1; tentatively, D is TRBD1 (5 bases). The CDR3 length is 12 residues. Deletions cut 3 bases from V and 5 bases from J, with 5 bases between. Germline lookup yields CDR1 MRHNA and CDR2 SNTAGT. The CDR3 region has the DNA TGTGCCAGCAGTGAAGGGGACAATGAGCAGTTCTTC. Translating gives CASSEGDNEQFF.

This rearrangement joins TRBV4-2 to TRBJ2-7; 7 bases agree with TRBD1. This CDR3 region has 15 residues. In germline, CDR1 is LGHNA, CDR2 YNFKEQ. V dropped 3 bases and J dropped 0; count of bases not matched to a gene: 5. CDR3 sequence (DNA): TGTGCCAGCAGCCACACAGGGGACCGCTCCTACGAGCAGTACTTC. Translated: CASSHTGDRSYEQYF.

A single count supports this clone. The rearrangement joins TRBV7-2 to TRBJ1-1; D is uncertain. This CDR3 is 12 amino acids long. Per germline, CDR1 SGHTA and CDR2 FQGNSA. V was cut by 3 bases and J by 11 bases, with 13 bases left in between. CDR3 sequence: CASSFSSEGAFF. The CDR3, as DNA: TGTGCCAGCAGCTTCAGTTCCGAGGGCGCTTTCTTT.

This clone was counted once. V usage is TRBV21-1 and J usage is TRBJ1-5. TRBV21-1 is a documented pseudogene. The CDR3 has 12 residues. DNA of the CDR3: TGTGCCAGCAGCAAAAAGAGTCAGCCCCAGCATTTT. This gives the protein CASSKKSQPQHF.

CDR3 amino acids: CASSTGGKNEKLFF. The CDR3 DNA reads TGTGCCAGTAGTACAGGGGGGAAGAATGAAAAACTGTTTTTT. The genes are TRBV19 and TRBJ1-4; 7 bases align to TRBD1. With 4 bases clipped from V and 5 bases from J, the junction kept 4 bases outside the gene matches. Germline CDR1 is LNHDA and CDR2 is SQIVND (reference sequence). This CDR3 contains 14 residues. The complete variable domain, with remaining parts taken from reference TRBV19 and TRBJ1-4, reads DGGITQSPKYLFRKEGQNVTLSCEQNLNHDAMYWYRQDPGQGLRLIYYSQIVNDFQKGDIAEGYSVSREKKESFPLTVTSAQKNPTAFYLCASSTGGKNEKLFFGSGTQLSVL.

The chain links TRBV7-9 to TRBJ2-5; D might be TRBD2 (5 bases). Germline-derived CDR1 and CDR2 are SEHNR and FQNEAQ (reference sequence). V dropped 1 base and J dropped 5 bases, with 17 bases sitting between them. This CDR3 has 16 amino acids. The CDR3 DNA follows: TGTGCCAGCAGCTTAGTCGTGGACTCCCGGAGGGAGACCCAGTACTTC. Translating it yields CASSLVVDSRRETQYF.

The V and J genes are TRBV9 and TRBJ2-2; TRBD2 might be the D (6 bases). CDR1 and CDR2 from the germline V gene are SGDLS and YYNGEE. This CDR3 has 13 residues. Trimming took off 2 bases at V and 7 bases at J, with 9 bases between the two ends. The CDR3 sequence: CASSVSGIGELFF. The CDR3 coding sequence is TGTGCCAGCAGCGTTAGCGGTATCGGGGAGCTGTTTTTT.

This chain uses TRBV20-1 with TRBJ1-3; D gene ambiguous. Germline V CDR1 and CDR2: DFQATT, SNEGSKA (reference sequence). CDR3 size: 11 residues. Deletions cut 3 bases from V and 2 bases from J, with 2 bases between. The DNA of the CDR3 is TGCAGTGCTAGTCCTGGAAACACCATATATTTT. As protein: CSASPGNTIYF.

This chain uses TRBV10-3 with TRBJ1-6; no firm D call. Germline-derived CDR1 and CDR2 are ENHRY and SYGVKD. This CDR3 has 14 residues. V shed 5 bases and J shed 9 bases, with 14 bases lying between them. CDR3 DNA sequence: TGTGCCATCAGTCCAGTAGACCTGGGTTCACCCCTCCACTTT. Protein sequence: CAISPVDLGSPLHF.

The rearrangement joins TRBV11-2 to TRBJ2-1; TRBD1 aligns across 7 bases. V gave up 5 bases and J gave up 2 bases; unmatched junction bases: 3. This CDR3 has 14 amino acids. Germline V gene lookup returns CDR1 SGHAT and CDR2 FQNNGV. The CDR3: CASSPGTAYNEQFF. DNA of the CDR3: TGTGCCAGCAGCCCCGGGACAGCCTACAATGAGCAGTTCTTC.

This clone was observed a single time. The chain couples TRBV29-1 to TRBJ1-3, with a possible D match to TRBD1 (6 bases). This CDR3 has 16 residues. In germline, CDR1 is SQVTM, CDR2 ANQGSEA. Trimming took off 6 bases at V and 0 bases at J, with 18 bases between the two ends. CDR3 sequence (DNA): TGCAGCGTCTCTTTTGGGGGGGCAGGCTCTGGAAACACCATATATTTT. Protein: CSVSFGGAGSGNTIYF.

The chain links TRBV19 to TRBJ2-7, with D unclear. Germline CDR1 is LNHDA and CDR2 is SQIVND (reference sequence). The CDR3 runs to 13 residues. V was clipped by 6 bases and J by 3 bases, with 12 bases between them. In DNA, the CDR3 is TGTGCCAGTAGCCTTGGGTTCGGCTACGAGCAGTACTTC. Amino acid sequence: CASSLGFGYEQYF.

This chain connects TRBV6-4 to TRBJ2-2; D uncertain. The germline gives CDR1 MRHNA, CDR2 SNTAGT. Deletions cut 3 bases from V and 4 bases from J, with 9 bases between. This CDR3 is built from 14 residues. CDR3 DNA: TGTGCCAGCAGTGATCTACCTGGCACCGGGGAGCTGTTTTTT. Its translation is CASSDLPGTGELFF.

The rearrangement links TRBV30 to TRBJ1-5; 8 bases fit TRBD1. V shed 1 base, J shed 5 bases, and the junction held 10 bases outside the gene matches. The CDR3 has 16 residues. Germline CDR1 GTSNPN, CDR2 SVGIG (reference sequence). The CDR3 is CAWSGDRTGSYQPQHF. The CDR3 DNA follows: TGTGCCTGGAGTGGGGACCGGACAGGGTCTTATCAGCCCCAGCATTTT.

J is TRBJ1-5 and V is TRBV7-8; 10 bases agree with TRBD1. The germline V gene encodes CDR1 SGHVS and CDR2 FQNEAQ. CDR3 length equals 15 residues. V was clipped by 5 bases and J by 5 bases; unmatched bases: 6. CDR3: CASSHGTGADQPQHF. The CDR3 DNA sequence: TGTGCCAGCAGCCATGGGACAGGGGCAGATCAGCCCCAGCATTTT. The full variable domain, in which reference TRBV7-8 and TRBJ1-5 provide the parts outside the CDR3, is GAGVSQSPRYKVAKRGQDVALRCDPISGHVSLFWYQQALGQGPEFLTYFQNEAQLDKSGLPSDRFFAERPEGSVSTLKIQRTQQEDSAVYLCASSHGTGADQPQHFGDGTRLSIL.

The chain joins TRBV5-1 to TRBJ1-1; 7 positions agree with TRBD1. Germline V gene lookup returns CDR1 SGHRS and CDR2 YFSETQ. The CDR3 is 15 residues long. V was clipped by 5 bases and J by 5 bases; unmatched bases: 12. CDR3 sequence (DNA): TGCGCCAGCAGGGGACTGACAGGGATCGGAACTGAAGCTTTCTTT. Translation gives CASRGLTGIGTEAFF.

The chain carries TRBV11-2 and TRBJ2-6, with 11 positions matching TRBD2. Germline CDR1 is SGHAT and CDR2 is FQNNGV. The length of the CDR3 is 17 residues. Unmatched junction bases numbered 4, after V lost 5 bases and J lost 1 base. CDR3 DNA sequence: TGTGCCAGCAGCCTTAGCGGGAGGGCATCTGGGGCCAACGTCCTGACTTTC. Translating it yields CASSLSGRASGANVLTF. Complete variable domain (other parts from reference TRBV11-2 and TRBJ2-6): EAGVAQSPRYKIIEKRQSVAFWCNPISGHATLYWYQQILGQGPKLLIQFQNNGVVDDSQLPKDRFSAERLKGVDSTLKIQPAKLEDSAVYLCASSLSGRASGANVLTFGAGSRLTVL.

The V gene is TRBV5-4, the J gene TRBJ2-7; D uncertain. The germline gives CDR1 SGHNT, CDR2 YYREEE (reference sequence). This CDR3 has 15 residues. With 0 bases removed from V and 2 bases from J, the gap between germline ends came to 12 bases. CDR3 protein: CASSLGGASAYEQYF. CDR3 in DNA: TGTGCCAGCAGCTTGGGAGGAGCGTCCGCCTACGAGCAGTACTTC.

V and J are TRBV7-2 and TRBJ1-3; D not certain. The CDR3 has 13 residues. The germline gives CDR1 SGHTA, CDR2 FQGNSA. Trimming took off 5 bases at V and 0 bases at J, with 5 bases between the two ends. The CDR3 DNA sequence: TGTGCCAGCAGCCCCGACTCTGGAAACACCATATATTTT. Translated: CASSPDSGNTIYF.

This clone was seen a single time. The chain recombines TRBV5-5 with TRBJ1-5; D is ambiguous. V was trimmed by 4 bases and J by 0 bases, leaving 8 bases between them. The CDR3 contains 14 residues. CDR1 is SGHKS and CDR2 is YYEKEE in the germline V gene (reference sequence). CDR3 protein: CASSPDISNQPQHF. The CDR3 DNA reads as TGTGCCAGCAGCCCCGACATTAGCAATCAGCCCCAGCATTTT.

The chain is built from TRBV19 and TRBJ1-1; D gene uncertain. Trimming shortened V by 5 bases and J by 4 bases, and 29 bases separated the two germline ends. This CDR3 region has 19 residues. From germline, CDR1 is LNHDA and CDR2 SQIVND (reference sequence). The CDR3 here is CASSPPGRERVGWGTEAFF. As DNA, the CDR3 is TGTGCCAGTAGTCCACCGGGTAGGGAGAGAGTGGGCTGGGGCACTGAAGCTTTCTTT.

The rearrangement joins TRBV6-5 to TRBJ1-2; D gene unclear. The V end lost 0 bases, the J end lost 4 bases, and 6 bases lay between the germline ends. The germline CDR1 and CDR2 sequences are MNHEY and SVGAGI. The CDR3 length is 13 residues. The CDR3 coding sequence is TGTGCCAGCAGTTACTCGGATCGCTATGGCTACACCTTC. It translates to CASSYSDRYGYTF.

The chain joins TRBV6-6 to TRBJ1-2; D is uncertain. Trimming pared 6 bases from V and 4 bases from J, leaving 18 bases between. Germline V gene lookup returns CDR1 MNHNY and CDR2 SVGAGI (reference sequence). The CDR3 is 15 residues long. The CDR3 DNA is TGTGCCAGCAGCCCTGACGGAACCTGGGGCTATGGCTACACCTTC. Protein sequence: CASSPDGTWGYGYTF.